The present TCR beta chain was sequenced within a study of T cell responses to AZD1222 COVID-19 vaccine. This table comes from immunoSEQ multiplex PCR, and its TCRdb copy is limited to in-frame clones, with some not included. The data hold more than 150,000 clones, with about 91% observed a single time. Study-wide findings and caveats: Spike regions recognized by vaccine-associated CD4 TCRs spanned the protein, led by 160-218 and 743-854. Just 6 or 7 people given AZD1222 tested seropositive at baseline.

Note on this clone: Its specificity is unknown.

This CDR3 is 16 amino acids long. V shed 6 bases and J shed 3 bases, with 15 bases lying between them. Per germline, CDR1 MNHEY and CDR2 SMNVEV (reference sequence). The clonotype comes from an adult who received the AZD1222 COVID-19 vaccine. This sample comprised peripheral blood, obtained 28 days after the second AZD1222 dose. The rearrangement joins TRBV27 to TRBJ1-6, with D possibly being TRBD1 (6 bases). The CDR3 reads CASRINREFYNSPLHF. In DNA form, the CDR3 reads TGTGCCAGCAGGATAAACAGGGAATTCTATAATTCACCCCTCCACTTT.